The clone carrying this T cell receptor (beta chain) has at least ten counts. From 15-18 subjects, every sequencing run obtained over 190 million TCR-beta sequences. Using its own MiXCR run on the 5' RACE reads, TCRdb lists one record per CDR3 protein. The data contain 46,000 or so distinct CDR3 sequences, over 9% of them seen just once; the ten biggest clones take up 21%. The sample is drawn from a study of neurological immune-mediated disorders. V was clipped by 11 bases and J by 2 bases, with 17 bases between them. The germline CDR1 and CDR2 sequences are LNHDA and SQIVND (reference sequence). This CDR3 spans 14 amino acids.

The TCR comes from a woman in her 40s with HTLV-1-associated myelopathy (HAM/TSP). V usage is TRBV19 and J usage is TRBJ2-3; D is tentatively TRBD1 or TRBD2 (6 bases each). The specimen was PBMCs. The CDR3 nucleotides read TGTGCCTCTGCTAGAGGGGGGCCCACAGATACGCAGTATTTT. Its translation is CASARGGPTDTQYF.